The 18 T cell receptor beta chains presented below share a single source sample, sequenced in a study of blood T cell repertoires in COVID-19. This table comes from immunoSEQ multiplex PCR, and its TCRdb copy is limited to in-frame clones, with some not included. The sample lists about 220,000 clones, about four fifths occurring once. The sequencing sample was made of peripheral blood. All receptors come from a woman at least 80 years old with acute or convalescent COVID-19.

The V gene is TRBV9, the J gene TRBJ1-2, with D possibly matching TRBD1 (5 bases). Per germline, CDR1 SGDLS and CDR2 YYNGEE. The V end lost 3 bases, the J end lost 2 bases, and 14 bases lay between the germline ends. The CDR3 totals 15 residues. In nucleotides, the CDR3 is TGTGCCAGCAGCGCCCAGGCAGGGTCCAACTATGGCTACACCTTC. It specifies CASSAQAGSNYGYTF.

The chain couples TRBV6-2 or TRBV6-3 to TRBJ1-5; TRBD1 aligns across 10 bases. In germline, CDR1 is MNHEY, CDR2 SVGEGT. After removal of 4 bases from V and 1 base from J, the junction contained 4 bases not matched to a gene. This CDR3 comprises 16 residues. The CDR3 loop is CASSSRQGASNQPQHF. The CDR3 DNA reads TGTGCCAGCAGTTCGCGACAGGGGGCCAGCAATCAGCCCCAGCATTTT.

The CDR3 DNA reads as TGTGCCAGTAGTCGCGGACAGGGTCGGTCGGTAATGAATCAGCCCCAGCATTTT. Its translation is CASSRGQGRSVMNQPQHF. The gene calls are TRBV19 and TRBJ1-5; TRBD1 matches at 8 bases. The CDR3 totals 18 residues. Looked up from germline, CDR1 is LNHDA and CDR2 is SQIVND (reference sequence). The V gene end was trimmed by 5 bases and the J gene end by 4 bases; junction bases not matched to a gene: 16.

The chain links TRBV5-1 to TRBJ2-5; 7 nucleotides align to TRBD1. With V trimmed by 4 bases and J by 1 base, 4 bases remained unmatched. From germline, CDR1 is SGHRS and CDR2 YFSETQ. The CDR3 consists of 14 residues. The CDR3 protein is CASSRRQGQETQYF. For the CDR3, the DNA is TGCGCCAGCAGCAGAAGACAGGGCCAAGAGACCCAGTACTTC. Full variable domain (missing parts from reference TRBV5-1 and TRBJ2-5): KAGVTQTPRYLIKTRGQQVTLSCSPISGHRSVSWYQQTPGQGLQFLFEYFSETQRNKGNFPGRFSGRQFSNSRSEMNVSTLELGDSALYLCASSRRQGQETQYFGPGTRLLVL.

The chain links TRBV28 to TRBJ1-3; D may be TRBD1 (6 bases). The germline gives CDR1 MDHEN, CDR2 SYDVKM. The CDR3 sequence is 15 residues long. V lost 1 base, J lost 4 bases, and 11 bases lay in between. CDR3 residues: CASSLYRDQGNTIYF. CDR3 bases: TGTGCCAGCAGTTTATACAGGGACCAAGGAAACACCATATATTTT.

The chain combines TRBV7-8 with TRBJ1-5, with 10 bases matching TRBD1. The trim removed 5 bases at V and 6 bases at J, leaving 13 bases unmatched. The CDR3 is made up of 17 amino acids. Germline V gives CDR1 SGHVS, CDR2 FQNEAQ. The CDR3 loop reads CASSHSGDRGRSQPQHF. The DNA for the CDR3 is TGTGCCAGCAGCCATTCAGGTGACAGGGGGCGAAGTCAGCCCCAGCATTTT. Using reference TRBV7-8 and TRBJ1-5 for the parts outside the CDR3, the full variable domain is GAGVSQSPRYKVAKRGQDVALRCDPISGHVSLFWYQQALGQGPEFLTYFQNEAQLDKSGLPSDRFFAERPEGSVSTLKIQRTQQEDSAVYLCASSHSGDRGRSQPQHFGDGTRLSIL.

This clone was counted a few times. The V call is TRBV21-1, the J call TRBJ2-7; the D call TRBD1 from the table was never checked on the DNA. TRBV21-1 is a listed pseudogene. The CDR3 is 13 amino acids. The CDR3 bases are TGTGCCAGCACCGGGCAGGGATCTTATGAGCAGTACTTC. It is translated as CASTGQGSYEQYF.

The rearrangement joins TRBV9 to TRBJ2-3; D not certain. V was clipped by 3 bases and J by 2 bases, with 7 bases between them. The CDR3 consists of 13 residues. Germline V gene lookup returns CDR1 SGDLS and CDR2 YYNGEE. As DNA, the CDR3 is TGTGCCAGCAGCGACCCTAACACAGATACGCAGTATTTT. This encodes CASSDPNTDTQYF.

This chain links TRBV5-1 with TRBJ2-2, with 9 bases that match TRBD2. Germline assignment: CDR1 SGHRS and CDR2 YFSETQ. V dropped 4 bases and J dropped 4; count of bases not matched to a gene: 5. The CDR3 contains 15 residues. CDR3 DNA sequence: TGCGCCAGCAGCGAGACTAGCGGAGTCACCGGGGAGCTGTTTTTT. This sequence encodes CASSETSGVTGELFF.

The V call is TRBV24-1, the J call TRBJ2-2, with D unresolved. Trimming left V 7 bases short and J 1 base short, with 12 bases between. The CDR3 consists of 15 residues. Germline V gene sequence: CDR1 KGHDR, CDR2 SFDVKD. CDR3 DNA: TGTGCCACCAGCTCCCGAACCAGGAACACCGGGGAGCTGTTTTTT. Translating gives CATSSRTRNTGELFF.

V usage is TRBV5-1 and J usage is TRBJ2-5, with 9 bases matching TRBD1. This CDR3 contains 14 residues. Germline trimming cut 4 bases from V and 4 bases from J; bases unmatched to any gene: 5. Germline V gene sequence: CDR1 SGHRS, CDR2 YFSETQ. CDR3 DNA: TGCGCCAGCAGCCCACAGGGGGCGGGAGAGACCCAGTACTTC. This translates into CASSPQGAGETQYF.

This chain links TRBV4-3 with TRBJ2-2; 8 bases map to TRBD1. Germline CDR1 is LGHNA and CDR2 is YSLEER. V dropped 4 bases and J dropped 4; count of bases not matched to a gene: 8. The CDR3 has 16 amino acids. This CDR3 is CASSPRAGGITGELFF. CDR3 DNA sequence: TGCGCCAGCAGCCCCCGGGCAGGGGGCATCACCGGGGAGCTGTTTTTT.

The chain joins TRBV7-9 to TRBJ1-6, with D possibly TRBD1 on 5 matching bases. Trimming took 2 bases from V and 4 from J, leaving 12 bases between them. Germline values: CDR1 SEHNR, CDR2 FQNEAQ (reference sequence). This CDR3 region has 16 residues. This chain's CDR3 is CASSLQKTDYNSPLHF. The DNA for the CDR3 is TGTGCCAGCAGCTTACAGAAGACAGATTATAATTCACCCCTCCACTTT.

The chain uses TRBV5-1 and TRBJ2-5; TRBD1 agrees at 9 bases. Germline CDR1 reads SGHRS; CDR2 reads YFSETQ. This CDR3 spans 16 amino acids. V shed 3 bases and J 3 bases; nucleotides not matched to a gene: 9. CDR3 residues: CASSWRSGTGKETQYF. For the CDR3, the DNA is TGCGCCAGCAGCTGGCGGTCCGGGACAGGGAAAGAGACCCAGTACTTC.

The genes are TRBV4-3 and TRBJ1-4; TRBD1 agrees at 9 bases. V gave up 4 bases and J gave up 6 bases; unmatched junction bases: 3. The CDR3 is 14 residues long. CDR1 and CDR2 from the germline V gene are LGHNA and YSLEER. CDR3 nucleotide sequence: TGCGCCAGCAGCCGACGGACAGGGGATGAAAAACTGTTTTTT. Amino acid sequence: CASSRRTGDEKLFF.

This sequence joins TRBV6-5 and TRBJ2-7; TRBD2 matches 8 bases. V lost 2 bases to trimming and J lost 3 bases; unmatched junction nucleotides: 6. Per germline, CDR1 MNHEY and CDR2 SVGAGI. This CDR3 has 15 amino acids. CDR3 nucleotide sequence: TGTGCCAGCAGTTACGACGGGACTAGTGGCTACGAGCAGTACTTC. Protein: CASSYDGTSGYEQYF.

The CDR3 protein is CASSLNRDRLYTDTQYF. The CDR3 DNA is TGTGCCAGCAGCCTTAACCGGGACAGGCTCTACACAGATACGCAGTATTTT. The J gene is TRBJ2-3, the V gene TRBV5-6, with TRBD1 matching 8 bases. Germline V CDR1 and CDR2: SGHDT, YYEEEE. V lost 4 bases and J lost 2; bases outside the gene matches: 12. The CDR3 contains 17 residues.

In its sample, this clone was seen a few times. The chain links TRBV3-1 (or the pseudogene TRBV3-2) to TRBJ2-3, with 10 bases aligning to TRBD1. The CDR3 consists of 18 residues. CDR1 and CDR2 (germline): LGHDT, YNNKEL (reference sequence). V lost 1 base to trimming and J lost 5 bases; unmatched junction nucleotides: 12. CDR3 bases: TGTGCCAGCAGCCAAGTCGTTGGACAGGGGGTCGATTTAGATACGCAGTATTTT. Protein sequence: CASSQVVGQGVDLDTQYF.